A selection of T cell receptor beta chains follows, all from one sample in a study of CD8 T cells in Susac syndrome. Using its own MiXCR run on the immunoSEQ multiplex PCR reads, TCRdb lists one record per CDR3 protein. This table has about 240,000 distinct CDR3 sequences, almost 97% appearing once. Sequenced sample: CD4+ T cells from PBMCs. These receptor sequences come from a human donor with Susac syndrome. CDR3s include the opening cysteine and the closing phenylalanine or tryptophan. A D gene is named only where the DNA matches it firmly. Clone sizes are given selectively: once, few, many, or a class where the clone is expanded.

CDR3nt: TGTGCCAGCAGTTCGGGACAGGGGGTTAACTATGGCTACACCTTC
CDR3aa: CASSSGQGVNYGYTF
abundance: NA
j_gene: TRBJ1-2
d_gene: TRBD1
v_gene: TRBV28

CDR3nt: TGTGCCACCCAGATTAGCGGCACCCAAGAGACCCAGTACTTC
CDR3aa: CATQISGTQETQYF
abundance: NA
j_gene: TRBJ2-5
d_gene: NA
v_gene: TRBV25-1

CDR3nt: TGCAGTGTTGGGGAGGGCAGGGACGAGCAGTACTTC
CDR3aa: CSVGEGRDEQYF
abundance: NA
j_gene: TRBJ2-7
d_gene: TRBD2
v_gene: TRBV20-1

CDR3nt: TGCACCATGCCGGGACAGGGGGCTCGTGGGGCCAACGTCCTGACTTTC
CDR3aa: CTMPGQGARGANVLTF
abundance: NA
j_gene: TRBJ2-6
d_gene: TRBD1
v_gene: TRBV27

CDR3nt: TGTGCCAGCAGCCAAACGGCAGGGAATGGCTACACCTTC
CDR3aa: CASSQTAGNGYTF
abundance: NA
j_gene: TRBJ1-2
d_gene: NA
v_gene: TRBV3-1

CDR3nt: TGCAGTGCTAATAGACAGGCGCAAGAGACCCAGTACTTC
CDR3aa: CSANRQAQETQYF
abundance: NA
j_gene: TRBJ2-5
d_gene: NA
v_gene: TRBV20-1

CDR3nt: TGCAGTACCTTGGGACTAGCGGGAGAGACCCAGTACTTC
CDR3aa: CSTLGLAGETQYF
abundance: NA
j_gene: TRBJ2-5
d_gene: TRBD2
v_gene: TRBV20-1

CDR3nt: TGCAGTGCCCTGTCAGGGGAGATCAATCAGCCCCAGCATTTT
CDR3aa: CSALSGEINQPQHF
abundance: NA
j_gene: TRBJ1-5
d_gene: NA
v_gene: TRBV20-1

CDR3nt: TGTGCCATCAGCTACGGACAGCAAGAGACCCAGTACTTC
CDR3aa: CAISYGQQETQYF
abundance: NA
j_gene: TRBJ2-5
d_gene: NA
v_gene: TRBV10-3

CDR3nt: TGTGCCAGCTCACCGGGACTAGCGGGAGTCTACAATGAGCAGTTCTTC
CDR3aa: CASSPGLAGVYNEQFF
abundance: NA
j_gene: TRBJ2-1
d_gene: TRBD2
v_gene: TRBV18

CDR3nt: TGTGCCTGGAACGGGCTCTACCCGAATGAGCAGTTCTTC
CDR3aa: CAWNGLYPNEQFF
abundance: NA
j_gene: TRBJ2-1
d_gene: NA
v_gene: TRBV30

CDR3nt: TGTGCCAGCAGTCCTCCCGGGGCGCGGGGTAACATTCAGTACTTC
CDR3aa: CASSPPGARGNIQYF
abundance: NA
j_gene: TRBJ2-4
d_gene: NA
v_gene: TRBV28

CDR3nt: TGTGCCAGCAGCCAGCGGACAGGGCGATTCACAGATACGCAGTATTTT
CDR3aa: CASSQRTGRFTDTQYF
abundance: NA
j_gene: TRBJ2-3
d_gene: TRBD1
v_gene: TRBV14

CDR3nt: TGTGCCAGCAGCCCAACCCAGGGAGCGGAGGGCGGCATTCAGTACTTC
CDR3aa: CASSPTQGAEGGIQYF
abundance: NA
j_gene: TRBJ2-4
d_gene: NA
v_gene: TRBV7-9

CDR3nt: TGTGCCAGCCCCCCGACAGAGGGGGAGATAAACACTGAAGCTTTCTTT
CDR3aa: CASPPTEGEINTEAFF
abundance: NA
j_gene: TRBJ1-1
d_gene: NA
v_gene: TRBV6-2/TRBV6-3

CDR3nt: TGTGCCAGCAGTAAAACTAGGAAGTATGAGCAGTTCTTC
CDR3aa: CASSKTRKYEQFF
abundance: NA
j_gene: TRBJ2-1
d_gene: NA
v_gene: TRBV5-6

CDR3nt: TGTGCCAGCAGCTTAATCGCGGGAGAACCCCCCCAGTACTTC
CDR3aa: CASSLIAGEPPQYF
abundance: NA
j_gene: TRBJ2-5
d_gene: TRBD2
v_gene: TRBV11-3

CDR3nt: TGCAGTGCTAGGGTGGGGGGATACAATCAGCCCCAGCATTTT
CDR3aa: CSARVGGYNQPQHF
abundance: NA
j_gene: TRBJ1-5
d_gene: NA
v_gene: TRBV20-1

CDR3nt: TGTGCCAGCAGCGTAGAGAGTGCGGCAGATACGCAGTATTTT
CDR3aa: CASSVESAADTQYF
abundance: NA
j_gene: TRBJ2-3
d_gene: NA
v_gene: TRBV9

CDR3nt: TGTGCCAGCAGCCAAGGTCTCAGGTGGCAGGGATTTTTGGTTGAGCAGTTCTTC
CDR3aa: CASSQGLRWQGFLVEQFF
abundance: NA
j_gene: TRBJ2-1
d_gene: NA
v_gene: TRBV14

CDR3nt: TGTGCCAGCAGTCCTGACAGGGGTAGAGCAGAGACCCAGTACTTC
CDR3aa: CASSPDRGRAETQYF
abundance: NA
j_gene: TRBJ2-5
d_gene: TRBD1
v_gene: TRBV27

CDR3nt: TGTGCCAGCAGCCAAAGGCTAACAAATGAGCAGTTCTTC
CDR3aa: CASSQRLTNEQFF
abundance: NA
j_gene: TRBJ2-1
d_gene: NA
v_gene: TRBV14

CDR3nt: TGTGCCAGCAGCGTACAGGGCTCCATGAACACTGAAGCTTTCTTT
CDR3aa: CASSVQGSMNTEAFF
abundance: NA
j_gene: TRBJ1-1
d_gene: NA
v_gene: TRBV9

CDR3nt: TGTGCCAGCAGCCAACAGAACCTCCCCTCCTACAATGAGCAGTTCTTC
CDR3aa: CASSQQNLPSYNEQFF
abundance: NA
j_gene: TRBJ2-1
d_gene: NA
v_gene: TRBV14

CDR3nt: TGCAGCGTTTCCGACGACAACTATGGCTACACCTTC
CDR3aa: CSVSDDNYGYTF
abundance: once
j_gene: TRBJ1-2
d_gene: NA
v_gene: TRBV29-1

CDR3nt: TGCAGTGCTAGAGGGGACAGGGCTCCCTACGAGCAGTACTTC
CDR3aa: CSARGDRAPYEQYF
abundance: NA
j_gene: TRBJ2-7
d_gene: TRBD1
v_gene: TRBV20-1

CDR3nt: TGTGCCAGCACCATAGGAGGGGAATTCACTGAAGCTTTCTTT
CDR3aa: CASTIGGEFTEAFF
abundance: NA
j_gene: TRBJ1-1
d_gene: NA
v_gene: TRBV28

CDR3nt: TGTGCCTGGACGGACAGTTACGAGCAGTACTTC
CDR3aa: CAWTDSYEQYF
abundance: NA
j_gene: TRBJ2-7
d_gene: NA
v_gene: TRBV30

CDR3nt: TGCGCCAGCAGTCTCAGGTTCCAAGAGACCCAGTACTTC
CDR3aa: CASSLRFQETQYF
abundance: NA
j_gene: TRBJ2-5
d_gene: NA
v_gene: TRBV5-1

CDR3nt: TGTGCCTGGAGTGTACGACAGGTCCGGAGTGGGGCTGAGCAGTTCTTC
CDR3aa: CAWSVRQVRSGAEQFF
abundance: NA
j_gene: TRBJ2-1
d_gene: NA
v_gene: TRBV30

CDR3nt: TGTGCCAGCAGCTTATCGAGCTCTGGAAACACCATATATTTT
CDR3aa: CASSLSSSGNTIYF
abundance: NA
j_gene: TRBJ1-3
d_gene: NA
v_gene: TRBV11-2

CDR3nt: TGTGCCAGCAGTCCCCCCGGGAACATTAAGGCGATGGTCGAGCAGTACTTC
CDR3aa: CASSPPGNIKAMVEQYF
abundance: NA
j_gene: TRBJ2-7
d_gene: NA
v_gene: TRBV25-1

CDR3nt: TGTGCCAGCAGCTTAAGGAGAGTCGGGGACTATGGCTACACCTTC
CDR3aa: CASSLRRVGDYGYTF
abundance: NA
j_gene: TRBJ1-2
d_gene: NA
v_gene: TRBV7-2

CDR3nt: TGTGCCAGCAGCTCCCCACCCGGGGAGACCCAGTACTTC
CDR3aa: CASSSPPGETQYF
abundance: once
j_gene: TRBJ2-5
d_gene: NA
v_gene: TRBV7-3

CDR3nt: TGCAGCGTCCAGATAGCCTTTTCGCTCACCGGGGACCACCGCTATGGCTACACCTTC
CDR3aa: CSVQIAFSLTGDHRYGYTF
abundance: NA
j_gene: TRBJ1-2
d_gene: NA
v_gene: TRBV29-1

CDR3nt: TGTGCCTGGAGTGGGGACAGAAAGGACATTCAGTACTTC
CDR3aa: CAWSGDRKDIQYF
abundance: NA
j_gene: TRBJ2-4
d_gene: TRBD1
v_gene: TRBV30

CDR3nt: TGCGCCAGCAGCCTCCGGGACACAGGGCAGTTTGGAGAGACCCAGTACTTC
CDR3aa: CASSLRDTGQFGETQYF
abundance: NA
j_gene: TRBJ2-5
d_gene: NA
v_gene: TRBV5-1

CDR3nt: TGTGCCAGCAGCCAAGACAGAACGGAGTACGAGCAGTACTTC
CDR3aa: CASSQDRTEYEQYF
abundance: NA
j_gene: TRBJ2-7
d_gene: NA
v_gene: TRBV3-1

CDR3nt: TGCAGTGCTAGAGTGGGTGGGCTAGCGGGACGGTACGAGCAGTACTTC
CDR3aa: CSARVGGLAGRYEQYF
abundance: NA
j_gene: TRBJ2-7
d_gene: TRBD2
v_gene: TRBV20-1

CDR3nt: TGCAGCGTTGGAGGGGGGACTGAAGCTTTCTTT
CDR3aa: CSVGGGTEAFF
abundance: NA
j_gene: TRBJ1-1
d_gene: NA
v_gene: TRBV29-1

CDR3nt: TGCAGTGCTAGAGTTCCGGGACTAGCGATAGACGAGCAGTACTTC
CDR3aa: CSARVPGLAIDEQYF
abundance: NA
j_gene: TRBJ2-7
d_gene: TRBD2
v_gene: TRBV20-1